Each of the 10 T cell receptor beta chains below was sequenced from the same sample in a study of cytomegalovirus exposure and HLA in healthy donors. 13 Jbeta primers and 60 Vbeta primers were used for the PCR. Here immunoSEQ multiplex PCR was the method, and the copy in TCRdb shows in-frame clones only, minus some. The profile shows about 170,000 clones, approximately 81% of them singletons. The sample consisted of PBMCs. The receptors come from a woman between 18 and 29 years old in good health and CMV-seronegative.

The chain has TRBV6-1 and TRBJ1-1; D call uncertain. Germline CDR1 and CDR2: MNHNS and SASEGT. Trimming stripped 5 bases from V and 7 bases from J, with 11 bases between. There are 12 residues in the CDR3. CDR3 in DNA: TGTGCCAGCAGTCGGACTAGAGTTGAAGCTTTCTTT. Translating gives CASSRTRVEAFF.

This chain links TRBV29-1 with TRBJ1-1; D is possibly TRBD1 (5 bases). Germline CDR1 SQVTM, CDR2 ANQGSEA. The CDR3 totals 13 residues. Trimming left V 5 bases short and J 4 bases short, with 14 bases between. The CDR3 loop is CSVSPGWGTEAFF. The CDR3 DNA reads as TGCAGCGTTTCCCCAGGGTGGGGCACTGAAGCTTTCTTT.

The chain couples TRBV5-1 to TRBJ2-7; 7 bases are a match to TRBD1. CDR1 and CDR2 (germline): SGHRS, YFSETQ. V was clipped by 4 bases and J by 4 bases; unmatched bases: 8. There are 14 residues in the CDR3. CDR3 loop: CASSEDRTYYEQYF. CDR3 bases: TGCGCCAGCAGCGAGGACAGGACGTATTACGAGCAGTACTTC.

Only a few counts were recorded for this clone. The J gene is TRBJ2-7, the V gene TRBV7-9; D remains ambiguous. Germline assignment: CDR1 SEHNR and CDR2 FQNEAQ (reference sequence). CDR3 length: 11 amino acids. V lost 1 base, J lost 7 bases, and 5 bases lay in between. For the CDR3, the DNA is TGTGCCAGCAGCTTAGATCAGGAGCAGTACTTC. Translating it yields CASSLDQEQYF.

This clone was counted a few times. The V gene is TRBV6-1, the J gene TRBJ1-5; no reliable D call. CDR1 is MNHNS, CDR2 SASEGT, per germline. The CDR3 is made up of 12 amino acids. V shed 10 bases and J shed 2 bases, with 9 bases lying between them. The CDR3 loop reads CATMRGNQPQHF. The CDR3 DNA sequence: TGTGCCACAATGAGAGGCAATCAGCCCCAGCATTTT.

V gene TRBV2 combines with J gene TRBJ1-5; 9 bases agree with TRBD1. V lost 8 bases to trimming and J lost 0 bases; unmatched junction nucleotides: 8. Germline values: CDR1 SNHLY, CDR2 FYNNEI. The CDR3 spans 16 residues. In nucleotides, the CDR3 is TGTGCCAGCGGGGACAGGGCGACATATAGCAATCAGCCCCAGCATTTT. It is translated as CASGDRATYSNQPQHF.

CDR3 residues: CASSKARIRGVRLNEQFF. In DNA, the CDR3 is TGTGCCAGCAGCAAAGCGCGTATTCGGGGAGTGAGATTGAATGAGCAGTTCTTC. The chain combines TRBV21-1 with TRBJ2-1; the listed D gene, TRBD2, was not tested against the DNA. TRBV21-1 is recorded as a pseudogene. The CDR3 totals 18 residues.

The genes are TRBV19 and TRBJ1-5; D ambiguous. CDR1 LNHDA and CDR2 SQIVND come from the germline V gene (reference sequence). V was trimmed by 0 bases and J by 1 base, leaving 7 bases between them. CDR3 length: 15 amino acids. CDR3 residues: CASSIDATSNQPQHF. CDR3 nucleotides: TGTGCCAGTAGTATAGACGCTACGAGCAATCAGCCCCAGCATTTT.

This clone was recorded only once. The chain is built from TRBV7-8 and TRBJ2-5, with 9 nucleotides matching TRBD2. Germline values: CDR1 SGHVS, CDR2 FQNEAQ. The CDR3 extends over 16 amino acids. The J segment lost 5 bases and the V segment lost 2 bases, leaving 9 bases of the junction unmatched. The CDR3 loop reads CASSLPGSGSSETQYF. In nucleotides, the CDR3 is TGTGCCAGCAGCTTACCTGGTAGCGGGAGTAGTGAGACCCAGTACTTC.

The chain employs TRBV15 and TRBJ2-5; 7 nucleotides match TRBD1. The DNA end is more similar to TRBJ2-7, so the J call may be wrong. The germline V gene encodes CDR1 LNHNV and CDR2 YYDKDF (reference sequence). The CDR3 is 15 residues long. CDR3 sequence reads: CATSAGQDYFYEQYF. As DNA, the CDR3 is TGTGCCACCAGCGCAGGACAGGATTACTTCTACGAGCAGTACTTC.